This entry concerns a single T cell receptor beta chain. Its matching antigen is unknown. This record comes from a study of beta chain features in type 1 diabetes. General study results and limits: A moderate, significant TCRB CDR3 shortening appeared in type 1 diabetes across four CD4+ subsets. Using cDNA template may skew counts toward highly expressing activated cells.

V was shortened by 4 bases and J by 5 bases, with 15 bases between the two germline ends. The CDR3 sequence is 15 residues long. The V gene's germline CDR1 is LGHNA and CDR2 YNFKEQ. Of the isolated RNA, all was reverse transcribed, and so the sequenced material was expressed TCRB transcripts. Here immunoSEQ multiplex PCR was the method, and the copy in TCRdb shows in-frame clones only, minus some. Of 240,000 or so clones listed, roughly 21% are singletons. The sequence was collected from a woman aged 40-49 years with type 1 diabetes. The chain uses TRBV4-2 and TRBJ2-1; a possible D gene is TRBD2 (7 bases). The sample taken for sequencing was naive CD4+ T cells from blood. CDR3 DNA sequence: TGTGCCAGCAGCCCCGGGGGCGGGGGACACAATGAGCAGTTCTTC. The encoded protein is CASSPGGGGHNEQFF.